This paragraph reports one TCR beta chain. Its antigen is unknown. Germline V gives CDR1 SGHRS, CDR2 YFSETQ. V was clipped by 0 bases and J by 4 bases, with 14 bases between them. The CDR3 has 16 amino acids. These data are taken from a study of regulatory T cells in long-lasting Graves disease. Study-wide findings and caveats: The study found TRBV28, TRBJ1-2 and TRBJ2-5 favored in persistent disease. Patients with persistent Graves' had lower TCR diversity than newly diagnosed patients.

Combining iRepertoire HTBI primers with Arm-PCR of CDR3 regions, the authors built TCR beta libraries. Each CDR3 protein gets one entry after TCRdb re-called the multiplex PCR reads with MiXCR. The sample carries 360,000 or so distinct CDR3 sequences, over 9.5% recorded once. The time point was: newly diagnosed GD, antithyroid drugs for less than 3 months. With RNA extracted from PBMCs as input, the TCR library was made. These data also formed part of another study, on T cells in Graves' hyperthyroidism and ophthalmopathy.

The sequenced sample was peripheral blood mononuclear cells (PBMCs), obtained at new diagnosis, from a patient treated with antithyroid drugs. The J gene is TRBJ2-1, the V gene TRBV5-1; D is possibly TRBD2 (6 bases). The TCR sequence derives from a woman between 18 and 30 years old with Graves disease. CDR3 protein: CASSLASGLLYNEQFF. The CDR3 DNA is TGCGCCAGCAGCTTGGCCTCCGGACTACTTTACAATGAGCAGTTCTTC.